This paragraph reports one T cell receptor beta chain. This specimen belongs to a study of Tregs in tolerant kidney transplant recipients. Germline V gene data show CDR1 as SGHRS and CDR2 as YFSETQ. The CDR3 runs to 16 residues. The trim removed 3 bases at V and 1 base at J, leaving 5 bases unmatched. The table came from immunoSEQ multiplex PCR; TCRdb's copy has only in-frame clones and leaves some out. The repertoire holds about 60,000 clones, 92% seen once, with 10% to 11% in the top ten. CD4+CD25+CD127- Tregs, CD4+CD25- non-Tregs, CD4 and CD8 cells were sorted. V is TRBV5-1 and J is TRBJ2-1; 9 bases align to TRBD1. The TCR was taken from a human donor who received a combined kidney and bone marrow transplant. The sample consisted of CD8+ T cells from blood, taken before the transplant. The DNA of the CDR3 is TGCGCCAGCAGCTCCTCTGGGACAGGGTCCTACAATGAGCAGTTCTTC. Protein: CASSSSGTGSYNEQFF.